The rows below give T cell receptor beta chains drawn from one sample of a study of cytomegalovirus exposure and HLA in healthy donors. Libraries were prepared by immunoSEQ multiplex PCR; TCRdb keeps only in-frame clonotypes and omits some of them. The top ten clones hold 0.24% of a sample with about 240,000 clones, 85% of them seen once. Sequences were obtained from PBMCs. The receptors stem from a girl aged 2-15 years in good health and CMV-seronegative. Both conserved end residues are part of each CDR3. The D gene is left open where the match is weak. Clone size is not always given. Where it is, it says once, few, many or a class for expanded clones.

CDR3 protein | CDR3 DNA | J gene | V gene | D gene | clone size
CASSAGRSTEAFF | TGCGCCAGCAGCGCAGGGCGGAGCACTGAAGCTTTCTTT | TRBJ1-1 | TRBV5-1 | . | .
CASSSQLLDRRFRETQYF | TGTGCCAGCAGCTCCCAACTACTGGACAGGCGTTTTAGGGAGACCCAGTACTTC | TRBJ2-5 | TRBV11-1 | TRBD1 | .
CASATEINTEAFF | TGTGCCAGCGCAACAGAGATCAACACTGAAGCTTTCTTT | TRBJ1-1 | TRBV27 | . | .
CASSGLVDNEQFF | TGTGCCAGCAGTGGACTAGTCGACAATGAGCAGTTCTTC | TRBJ2-1 | TRBV5-4 | TRBD2 | .
CASSPEGYEQYF | TGCGCCAGCAGCCCGGAGGGCTACGAGCAGTACTTC | TRBJ2-7 | TRBV5-1 | . | .
CASSLTGPQGLFF | TGTGCCAGCAGTTTAACCGGGCCCCAGGGGCTGTTCTTC | TRBJ2-1 | TRBV6-6 | . | few
CASSLQAGGQETQYF | TGTGCCAGCAGCTTGCAGGCGGGGGGTCAAGAGACCCAGTACTTC | TRBJ2-5 | TRBV5-4 | TRBD2 | once
CASRGTSQTDTQYF | TGTGCCAGCAGAGGGACTAGTCAAACAGATACGCAGTATTTT | TRBJ2-3 | TRBV2 | TRBD2 | .
CATSRDYAASGMPGELFF | TGTGCCACCAGCAGAGATTACGCGGCTAGCGGGATGCCCGGGGAGCTGTTTTTT | TRBJ2-2 | TRBV15 | TRBD2 | few
CASSPRLGGRNTEAFF | TGTGCCAGCAGCCCCCGGTTGGGAGGGAGGAACACTGAAGCTTTCTTT | TRBJ1-1 | TRBV7-8 | . | once
CASSRPGGPGELFF | TGCGCCAGCAGCCGCCCAGGGGGCCCCGGGGAGCTGTTTTTT | TRBJ2-2 | TRBV4-1 | TRBD1 | .
CASSESGGGYTF | TGTGCCAGCAGTGAATCGGGGGGGGGCTACACCTTC | TRBJ1-2 | TRBV25-1 | . | .
CASSEIQGARILPYEQYF | TGTGCCAGCAGTGAGATACAGGGGGCGAGGATCCTTCCCTACGAGCAGTACTTC | TRBJ2-7 | TRBV2 | TRBD1 | .
CAWSTDSNQPQHF | TGTGCCTGGAGTACAGATAGCAATCAGCCCCAGCATTTT | TRBJ1-5 | TRBV30 | . | .
CASRLTGAYGYTF | TGTGCCAGCAGATTGACAGGGGCTTATGGCTACACCTTC | TRBJ1-2 | TRBV5-8 | TRBD1 | .
CASSYRRDEQYF | TGTGCCAGCAGTTACAGGAGGGACGAGCAGTACTTC | TRBJ2-7 | TRBV6-5 | . | once
CASSTARGAVTQYF | TGTGCCAGCAGCACTGCTCGGGGGGCGGTGACCCAGTACTTC | TRBJ2-5 | TRBV7-6 | . | .
CATRASRGSYEQYF | TGTGCCACTAGGGCCTCCCGGGGGTCCTACGAGCAGTACTTC | TRBJ2-7 | TRBV15 | . | .
CSSSSGAYEQYF | TGTTCCAGCAGTAGCGGGGCCTACGAGCAGTACTTC | TRBJ2-7 | TRBV7-9 | TRBD2 | .
CASSVVGGDRGYYGYTF | TGTGCCAGCAGTGTTGTAGGAGGGGACAGGGGGTACTATGGCTACACCTTC | TRBJ1-2 | TRBV6-1 | TRBD1 | .
CASSISSGTGVYGYTF | TGTGCCAGTAGTATCTCTAGCGGGACAGGGGTGTATGGCTACACCTTC | TRBJ1-2 | TRBV19 | TRBD1 | few
CASSPRRTSSYEQYF | TGTGCCAGCAGCCCCCGGCGGACTAGCTCCTACGAGCAGTACTTC | TRBJ2-7 | TRBV11-2 | TRBD2 | .
CASSPRTGASSYEQYF | TGTGCCAGCAGCCCCAGGACAGGGGCGAGCTCCTACGAGCAGTACTTC | TRBJ2-7 | TRBV7-2 | TRBD1 | .
CASSYYSQGARGYTF | TGTGCCAGCAGTTACTACTCACAGGGGGCGCGTGGCTACACCTTC | TRBJ1-2 | TRBV6-5 | TRBD1 | .
CASSFRDNPYNEQFF | TGTGCCAGCAGTTTCCGGGACAATCCCTACAATGAGCAGTTCTTC | TRBJ2-1 | TRBV27 | . | once
CASSQRGGDPGNTIYF | TGTGCCAGCAGCCAAAGGGGGGGTGACCCTGGAAACACCATATATTTT | TRBJ1-3 | TRBV7-8 | . | .
CASGWDSSYEQYF | TGTGCTAGTGGATGGGACTCCTCCTACGAGCAGTACTTC | TRBJ2-7 | TRBV12-5 | . | .
CASSSTRADTPPETQYF | TGTGCCAGCAGCTCGACCCGTGCGGACACCCCCCCGGAGACCCAGTACTTC | TRBJ2-5 | TRBV7-9 | . | few
CASSPQRVAGNQPQHF | TGTGCCAGCTCACCCCAACGGGTGGCGGGCAATCAGCCCCAGCATTTT | TRBJ1-5 | TRBV18 | . | .
CASSLTYEQYF | TGTGCCAGCAGCCTTACCTACGAGCAGTACTTC | TRBJ2-7 | TRBV5-6 | . | .
CASSYTLAGERLWGFQETQYF | TGTGCCAGCAGCTATACGCTAGCGGGAGAAAGACTGTGGGGCTTCCAAGAGACCCAGTACTTC | TRBJ2-5 | TRBV14 | TRBD2 | .
CASSSPGLADTQYF | TGTGCCAGCAGCTCCCCGGGACTAGCAGATACGCAGTATTTT | TRBJ2-3 | TRBV11-3 | TRBD2 | .
CASSQDRGRYEQYF | TGCGCCAGCAGCCAAGATCGGGGGAGATACGAGCAGTACTTC | TRBJ2-7 | TRBV4-1 | . | .
CASRGQNYGYTF | TGTGCCAGCAGAGGACAGAACTATGGCTACACCTTC | TRBJ1-2 | TRBV25-1 | . | .
CASSEWREATGELFF | TGTGCCAGCAGTGAATGGCGGGAGGCCACCGGGGAGCTGTTTTTT | TRBJ2-2 | TRBV2 | TRBD2 | .
CACPGQSNYGYTF | TGTGCCTGCCCCGGACAGTCCAACTATGGCTACACCTTC | TRBJ1-2 | TRBV30 | . | .
CAWTRWGRTNNEQFF | TGTGCCTGGACCAGGTGGGGGAGGACCAACAATGAGCAGTTCTTC | TRBJ2-1 | TRBV30 | . | .
CASSLSTGGSYEQYF | TGTGCCAGCAGTTTATCGACAGGGGGGTCCTACGAGCAGTACTTC | TRBJ2-7 | TRBV27 | TRBD1 | .
CASTGTQATNEKLFF | TGTGCCAGTACCGGGACTCAAGCAACTAATGAAAAACTGTTTTTT | TRBJ1-4 | TRBV19 | . | .
CASSVGTALLEQFF | TGTGCCAGCAGCGTCGGGACAGCCCTGCTTGAGCAGTTCTTC | TRBJ2-1 | TRBV9 | TRBD1 | .
CASSHVGTGLQPQHF | TGCGCCAGCAGCCATGTTGGGACAGGGCTTCAGCCCCAGCATTTT | TRBJ1-5 | TRBV4-1 | TRBD1 | .
CASSQIDLGLAGNNEQFF | TGCGCCAGCAGCCAGATAGACTTGGGACTAGCGGGGAACAATGAGCAGTTCTTC | TRBJ2-1 | TRBV4-1 | TRBD2 | .
CASSILADSNQPQHF | TGTGCCAGTAGTATACTGGCGGATTCCAATCAGCCCCAGCATTTT | TRBJ1-5 | TRBV19 | . | .
CASKINPSGNTGELFF | TGTGCTAGTAAAATAAACCCTTCGGGGAACACCGGGGAGCTGTTTTTT | TRBJ2-2 | TRBV12-5 | . | .
CASSEVGGTQYF | TGTGCCAGCAGTGAAGTGGGGGGTACGCAGTATTTT | TRBJ2-3 | TRBV2 | . | .
CASSPDRDRF | TGCGCCAGCAGTCCGGACAGAGATCGTTTT | TRBJ1-4 | TRBV5-1 | . | .
CSVLPGESSGNTIYF | TGCAGCGTATTACCGGGGGAGAGCTCTGGAAACACCATATATTTT | TRBJ1-3 | TRBV29-1 | . | .
CASSRGPGGDTQYF | TGCGCCAGCAGCCGAGGTCCGGGAGGGGATACGCAGTATTTT | TRBJ2-3 | TRBV4-1 | TRBD2 | .
CASSVDRGTDTQYF | TGTGCCAGCAGCGTCGACAGGGGAACAGATACGCAGTATTTT | TRBJ2-3 | TRBV9 | TRBD1 | .
CASSPTTGGNIQYF | TGTGCCAGCAGTCCTACTACAGGGGGAAACATTCAGTACTTC | TRBJ2-4 | TRBV27 | TRBD1 | .
CASSPLGEIQYF | TGCGCCAGCAGCCCCTTGGGAGAAATTCAGTACTTC | TRBJ2-4 | TRBV5-1 | . | few
CSGQGYNEQFF | TGCAGCGGACAGGGGTACAATGAGCAGTTCTTC | TRBJ2-1 | TRBV29-1 | TRBD1 | .
CASSLDLGANYGYTF | TGTGCCAGCAGCTTGGATCTGGGAGCTAACTATGGCTACACCTTC | TRBJ1-2 | TRBV5-4 | . | .
CASWEGSSNQPQHF | TGTGCCAGCTGGGAGGGCAGTAGCAATCAGCCCCAGCATTTT | TRBJ1-5 | TRBV2 | . | .
CSVGLRGINTEAFF | TGCAGCGTTGGCCTCAGGGGGATTAACACTGAAGCTTTCTTT | TRBJ1-1 | TRBV29-1 | TRBD1 | .
CASSLGTGNGYTF | TGTGCCAGCAGTTTGGGGACAGGGAATGGCTACACCTTC | TRBJ1-2 | TRBV5-6 | TRBD1 | .